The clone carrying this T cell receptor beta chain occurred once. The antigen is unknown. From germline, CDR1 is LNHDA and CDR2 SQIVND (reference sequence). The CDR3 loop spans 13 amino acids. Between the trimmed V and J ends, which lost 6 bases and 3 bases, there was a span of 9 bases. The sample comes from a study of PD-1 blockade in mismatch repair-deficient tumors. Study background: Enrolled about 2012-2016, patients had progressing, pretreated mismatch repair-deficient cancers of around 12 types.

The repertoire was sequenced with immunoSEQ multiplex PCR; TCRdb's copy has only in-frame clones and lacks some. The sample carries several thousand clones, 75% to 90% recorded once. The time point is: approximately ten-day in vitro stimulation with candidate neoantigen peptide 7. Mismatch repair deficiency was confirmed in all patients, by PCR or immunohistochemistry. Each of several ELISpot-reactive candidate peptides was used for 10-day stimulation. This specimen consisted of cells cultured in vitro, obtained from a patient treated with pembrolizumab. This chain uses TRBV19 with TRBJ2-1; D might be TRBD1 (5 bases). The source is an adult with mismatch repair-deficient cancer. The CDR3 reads CASRVGVYNEQFF. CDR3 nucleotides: TGTGCCAGTAGGGTAGGGGTCTACAATGAGCAGTTCTTC.